These 17 T cell receptor beta chains were sequenced from one sample in a study of blood T cell repertoires in COVID-19. Method: immunoSEQ multiplex PCR; TCRdb's copy keeps in-frame clones and lacks some. This sample carries around 260,000 clones, 80% to 95% of them seen once, and the ten largest clones take around 1.1%. The sequenced sample was PBMCs or T cells enriched from blood (not recorded which). Every receptor here comes from a woman under 40 who had recovered from COVID-19.

This chain connects TRBV4-3 to TRBJ1-2, with 7 bases aligning to TRBD1. V was clipped by 0 bases and J by 3 bases; unmatched bases: 10. Germline CDR1 is LGHNA and CDR2 is YSLEER. This CDR3 has 17 residues. CDR3 DNA sequence: TGCGCCAGCAGCCAAGATTTGGGACAGCCTGGCGACTATGGCTACACCTTC. Translated: CASSQDLGQPGDYGYTF.

Details on this clone: This CDR3 is also generated by other DNA sequences in the sample. The rearrangement uses TRBV5-5 and TRBJ1-5, with D maybe TRBD1 (5 bases). V was cut by 2 bases and J by 1 base, with 7 bases left in between. This CDR3 comprises 14 residues. The germline V gene encodes CDR1 SGHKS and CDR2 YYEKEE (reference sequence). CDR3 residues: CASSLRGSNQPQHF. The CDR3 region has the DNA TGTGCCAGCAGCTTACGGGGGAGCAATCAGCCCCAGCATTTT.

The chain links TRBV19 to TRBJ2-3; D unclear. Germline assignment: CDR1 LNHDA and CDR2 SQIVND (reference sequence). The CDR3 has 12 residues. V lost 5 bases to trimming and J lost 2 bases, with 5 bases between them. The CDR3 bases are TGTGCCAGTAGTCAGGACACAGATACGCAGTATTTT. Translating gives CASSQDTDTQYF.

The rearrangement uses TRBV13 and TRBJ2-5, with D possibly TRBD1 on 6 matching bases. Germline lookup yields CDR1 PRHDT and CDR2 FYEKMQ (reference sequence). This CDR3 region has 13 residues. The V and J ends lost 4 bases and 5 bases respectively, with 11 bases between them. The CDR3 nucleotides read TGTGCCAGCAGCTCACAGGGTTTGGAGACCCAGTACTTC. Its translation: CASSSQGLETQYF. Combining the CDR3 with reference TRBV13 and TRBJ2-5 gives the whole variable domain AAGVIQSPRHLIKEKRETATLKCYPIPRHDTVYWYQQGPGQDPQFLISFYEKMQSDKGSIPDRFSAQQFSDYHSELNMSSLELGDSALYFCASSSQGLETQYFGPGTRLLVL.

The chain couples TRBV5-1 to TRBJ2-3; D is uncertain. This CDR3 is built from 13 residues. CDR1 and CDR2 from the germline V gene are SGHRS and YFSETQ. The ends were cut back, 2 bases at V and 5 bases at J, with 9 bases in the middle. The CDR3 reads CASSFQSGDTQYF. CDR3 bases: TGCGCCAGCAGCTTCCAATCCGGAGATACGCAGTATTTT.

This chain uses TRBV2 with TRBJ2-4; D remains unclear. Trimming pared 4 bases from V and 0 bases from J, leaving 10 bases between. Germline values: CDR1 SNHLY, CDR2 FYNNEI. The CDR3 consists of 15 residues. The CDR3 DNA is TGTGCCAGCAGTGGAGAGATACTAGCCAAAAACATTCAGTACTTC. Protein product: CASSGEILAKNIQYF.

This sequence joins TRBV15 and TRBJ2-2; TRBD1 is a possible D gene (5 bases). Germline CDR1 and CDR2: LNHNV and YYDKDF (reference sequence). The CDR3 is 16 amino acids. The V and J ends lost 0 bases and 3 bases respectively, with 11 bases between them. CDR3 amino acids: CATSRDHRQDTGELFF. CDR3 coding DNA: TGTGCCACCAGCAGAGATCACAGGCAGGACACCGGGGAGCTGTTTTTT.

The chain's CDR3 is CAWGRTGVHEQYF. In DNA form, the CDR3 reads TGTGCCTGGGGCAGGACAGGGGTCCACGAGCAGTACTTC. The rearrangement links TRBV30 to TRBJ2-7, with 9 bases identical to TRBD1. V trimming: 5 bases; J trimming: 5 bases; junction bases outside the gene matches: 7. The CDR3 is 13 residues long. CDR1 and CDR2 from the germline V gene are GTSNPN and SVGIG (reference sequence).

The genes are TRBV19 and TRBJ2-1; 10 nucleotides align to TRBD2. V trimming: 5 bases; J trimming: 4 bases; junction bases outside the gene matches: 2. The CDR3 has 14 residues. Germline V gene lookup returns CDR1 LNHDA and CDR2 SQIVND (reference sequence). The CDR3 DNA sequence: TGTGCCAGTAGTCTAGCGGGAGTATACAATGAGCAGTTCTTC. It specifies CASSLAGVYNEQFF. Complete variable domain (other parts from reference TRBV19 and TRBJ2-1): DGGITQSPKYLFRKEGQNVTLSCEQNLNHDAMYWYRQDPGQGLRLIYYSQIVNDFQKGDIAEGYSVSREKKESFPLTVTSAQKNPTAFYLCASSLAGVYNEQFFGPGTRLTVL.

The genes are TRBV28 and TRBJ2-3, with D possibly being TRBD2 (5 bases). The CDR3 is made up of 15 amino acids. The germline V and J ends were trimmed by 1 base and 4 bases, with 12 bases remaining between them. The V gene's germline CDR1 is MDHEN and CDR2 SYDVKM. CDR3 protein: CASSLSAAESDTQYF. CDR3 bases: TGTGCCAGCAGTTTATCGGCAGCGGAATCAGATACGCAGTATTTT.

The chain joins TRBV5-1 to TRBJ1-1; 7 positions match TRBD1. The CDR3 is 15 amino acids. Germline assignment: CDR1 SGHRS and CDR2 YFSETQ. Trimming at V came to 0 bases and at J to 4 bases, leaving 6 bases not matched to a gene. CDR3 protein: CASSLAQGVGTEAFF. The CDR3, as DNA: TGCGCCAGCAGCTTGGCTCAGGGGGTTGGCACTGAAGCTTTCTTT.

The rearrangement links TRBV6-5 to TRBJ2-7, with D possibly being TRBD1 (6 bases). This CDR3 is 14 amino acids long. The germline CDR1 and CDR2 sequences are MNHEY and SVGAGI. V gave up 5 bases and J gave up 2 bases, with 13 bases separating them. The CDR3 loop reads CASSSPGHTYEQYF. The CDR3 region has the DNA TGTGCCAGCAGTAGTCCGGGACACACCTACGAGCAGTACTTC.

The gene calls are TRBV3-1 (or the pseudogene TRBV3-2) and TRBJ2-7; 8 nucleotides agree with TRBD1. Per the germline V gene, CDR1 is LGHDT and CDR2 is YNNKEL (reference sequence). The CDR3 length is 14 residues. The V and J ends lost 3 bases and 3 bases, in that order; junction bases with no gene match: 4. The chain's CDR3 is CASSQTGENYEQYF. Here the CDR3 DNA reads TGTGCCAGCAGCCAGACAGGGGAGAACTACGAGCAGTACTTC.

The chain combines TRBV5-1 with TRBJ1-1; D is ambiguous. The length of the CDR3 is 13 residues. Germline loops: CDR1 SGHRS, CDR2 YFSETQ. The ends were cut back, 5 bases at V and 3 bases at J, with 11 bases in the middle. CDR3 DNA: TGCGCCAGCAGTGGAAGCGGGGACACTGAAGCTTTCTTT. Amino acids: CASSGSGDTEAFF.

The V and J genes are TRBV27 and TRBJ2-2; the match to TRBD2 covers 8 bases. The CDR3 runs 16 residues. Losses at the gene ends were 1 base for V and 3 bases for J; bases not matched to a gene: 4. Germline V lookup: CDR1 MNHEY, CDR2 SMNVEV (reference sequence). The CDR3 region has the DNA TGTGCCAGCAGTTTATTCGGAGCGGGAGACACCGGGGAGCTGTTTTTT. Its protein product is CASSLFGAGDTGELFF.

This clone has only one observation. The CDR3, as DNA: TGTGCCACCAGCAGAGAGGTTGGACAGGGGGCGAGAGAGACCCAGTACTTC. This codes for CATSREVGQGARETQYF. V usage is TRBV15 and J usage is TRBJ2-5, with 11 positions matching TRBD1. V shed 0 bases, J shed 4 bases, and the junction held 7 bases outside the gene matches. Germline-derived CDR1 and CDR2 are LNHNV and YYDKDF (reference sequence). The CDR3 sequence is 17 residues long. The full variable domain, in which reference TRBV15 and TRBJ2-5 provide the parts outside the CDR3, is DAMVIQNPRYQVTQFGKPVTLSCSQTLNHNVMYWYQQKSSQAPKLLFHYYDKDFNNEADTPDNFQSRRPNTSFCFLDIRSPGLGDTAMYLCATSREVGQGARETQYFGPGTRLLVL.

The chain employs TRBV9 and TRBJ2-1, with 7 bases that match TRBD2. This CDR3 is 14 amino acids long. V lost 1 base and J lost 7; bases outside the gene matches: 5. From germline, CDR1 is SGDLS and CDR2 YYNGEE. DNA for the CDR3: TGTGCCAGCAGCGTAACTAGCGTCCAAAATGAGCAGTTCTTC. This gives the protein CASSVTSVQNEQFF.